The entry below gives a single TCR beta chain sequence along with its context. Its cognate antigen is unknown. This entry belongs to a study of cytomegalovirus exposure and HLA in healthy donors. Study findings and constraints: With further analysis later on, most CMV-associated TCR beta chains appeared HLA-restricted.

A multiplex PCR was run with 60 Vbeta primers and 13 Jbeta primers. Here immunoSEQ multiplex PCR was the method, and the copy in TCRdb shows in-frame clones only, minus some. Altogether 120,000 or so clones are present, about 83% being singletons, with the ten largest covering around 3.5%. Sequencing used PBMCs. The TCR sequence derives from a woman aged 40 to 55 in good health and CMV-seropositive.

The CDR3 is CASSFDRQTGELFF. For the CDR3, the DNA is TGTGCCAGCAGCTTTGACAGGCAAACCGGGGAGCTGTTTTTT. This chain uses TRBV7-9 with TRBJ2-2, with D perhaps TRBD1 (6 bases). V lost 3 bases and J 5 bases, leaving 10 bases between the germline ends. This CDR3 is 14 amino acids long. Germline CDR1 SEHNR, CDR2 FQNEAQ (reference sequence).